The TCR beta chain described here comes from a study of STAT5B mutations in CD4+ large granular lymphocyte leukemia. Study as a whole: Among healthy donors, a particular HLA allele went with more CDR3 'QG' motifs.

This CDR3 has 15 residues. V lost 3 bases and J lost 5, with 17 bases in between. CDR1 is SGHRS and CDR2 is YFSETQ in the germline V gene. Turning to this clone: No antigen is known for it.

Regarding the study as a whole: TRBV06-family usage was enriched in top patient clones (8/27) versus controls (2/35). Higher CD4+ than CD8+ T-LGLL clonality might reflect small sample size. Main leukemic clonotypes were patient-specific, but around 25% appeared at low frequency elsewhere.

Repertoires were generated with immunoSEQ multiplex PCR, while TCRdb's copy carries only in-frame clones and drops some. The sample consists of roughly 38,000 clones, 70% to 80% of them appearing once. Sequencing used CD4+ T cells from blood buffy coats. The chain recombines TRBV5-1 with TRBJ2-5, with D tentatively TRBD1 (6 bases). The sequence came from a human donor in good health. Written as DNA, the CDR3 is TGCGCCAGCAGCTACCTACAGGGCTCCGGGGAGACCCAGTACTTC. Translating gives CASSYLQGSGETQYF.